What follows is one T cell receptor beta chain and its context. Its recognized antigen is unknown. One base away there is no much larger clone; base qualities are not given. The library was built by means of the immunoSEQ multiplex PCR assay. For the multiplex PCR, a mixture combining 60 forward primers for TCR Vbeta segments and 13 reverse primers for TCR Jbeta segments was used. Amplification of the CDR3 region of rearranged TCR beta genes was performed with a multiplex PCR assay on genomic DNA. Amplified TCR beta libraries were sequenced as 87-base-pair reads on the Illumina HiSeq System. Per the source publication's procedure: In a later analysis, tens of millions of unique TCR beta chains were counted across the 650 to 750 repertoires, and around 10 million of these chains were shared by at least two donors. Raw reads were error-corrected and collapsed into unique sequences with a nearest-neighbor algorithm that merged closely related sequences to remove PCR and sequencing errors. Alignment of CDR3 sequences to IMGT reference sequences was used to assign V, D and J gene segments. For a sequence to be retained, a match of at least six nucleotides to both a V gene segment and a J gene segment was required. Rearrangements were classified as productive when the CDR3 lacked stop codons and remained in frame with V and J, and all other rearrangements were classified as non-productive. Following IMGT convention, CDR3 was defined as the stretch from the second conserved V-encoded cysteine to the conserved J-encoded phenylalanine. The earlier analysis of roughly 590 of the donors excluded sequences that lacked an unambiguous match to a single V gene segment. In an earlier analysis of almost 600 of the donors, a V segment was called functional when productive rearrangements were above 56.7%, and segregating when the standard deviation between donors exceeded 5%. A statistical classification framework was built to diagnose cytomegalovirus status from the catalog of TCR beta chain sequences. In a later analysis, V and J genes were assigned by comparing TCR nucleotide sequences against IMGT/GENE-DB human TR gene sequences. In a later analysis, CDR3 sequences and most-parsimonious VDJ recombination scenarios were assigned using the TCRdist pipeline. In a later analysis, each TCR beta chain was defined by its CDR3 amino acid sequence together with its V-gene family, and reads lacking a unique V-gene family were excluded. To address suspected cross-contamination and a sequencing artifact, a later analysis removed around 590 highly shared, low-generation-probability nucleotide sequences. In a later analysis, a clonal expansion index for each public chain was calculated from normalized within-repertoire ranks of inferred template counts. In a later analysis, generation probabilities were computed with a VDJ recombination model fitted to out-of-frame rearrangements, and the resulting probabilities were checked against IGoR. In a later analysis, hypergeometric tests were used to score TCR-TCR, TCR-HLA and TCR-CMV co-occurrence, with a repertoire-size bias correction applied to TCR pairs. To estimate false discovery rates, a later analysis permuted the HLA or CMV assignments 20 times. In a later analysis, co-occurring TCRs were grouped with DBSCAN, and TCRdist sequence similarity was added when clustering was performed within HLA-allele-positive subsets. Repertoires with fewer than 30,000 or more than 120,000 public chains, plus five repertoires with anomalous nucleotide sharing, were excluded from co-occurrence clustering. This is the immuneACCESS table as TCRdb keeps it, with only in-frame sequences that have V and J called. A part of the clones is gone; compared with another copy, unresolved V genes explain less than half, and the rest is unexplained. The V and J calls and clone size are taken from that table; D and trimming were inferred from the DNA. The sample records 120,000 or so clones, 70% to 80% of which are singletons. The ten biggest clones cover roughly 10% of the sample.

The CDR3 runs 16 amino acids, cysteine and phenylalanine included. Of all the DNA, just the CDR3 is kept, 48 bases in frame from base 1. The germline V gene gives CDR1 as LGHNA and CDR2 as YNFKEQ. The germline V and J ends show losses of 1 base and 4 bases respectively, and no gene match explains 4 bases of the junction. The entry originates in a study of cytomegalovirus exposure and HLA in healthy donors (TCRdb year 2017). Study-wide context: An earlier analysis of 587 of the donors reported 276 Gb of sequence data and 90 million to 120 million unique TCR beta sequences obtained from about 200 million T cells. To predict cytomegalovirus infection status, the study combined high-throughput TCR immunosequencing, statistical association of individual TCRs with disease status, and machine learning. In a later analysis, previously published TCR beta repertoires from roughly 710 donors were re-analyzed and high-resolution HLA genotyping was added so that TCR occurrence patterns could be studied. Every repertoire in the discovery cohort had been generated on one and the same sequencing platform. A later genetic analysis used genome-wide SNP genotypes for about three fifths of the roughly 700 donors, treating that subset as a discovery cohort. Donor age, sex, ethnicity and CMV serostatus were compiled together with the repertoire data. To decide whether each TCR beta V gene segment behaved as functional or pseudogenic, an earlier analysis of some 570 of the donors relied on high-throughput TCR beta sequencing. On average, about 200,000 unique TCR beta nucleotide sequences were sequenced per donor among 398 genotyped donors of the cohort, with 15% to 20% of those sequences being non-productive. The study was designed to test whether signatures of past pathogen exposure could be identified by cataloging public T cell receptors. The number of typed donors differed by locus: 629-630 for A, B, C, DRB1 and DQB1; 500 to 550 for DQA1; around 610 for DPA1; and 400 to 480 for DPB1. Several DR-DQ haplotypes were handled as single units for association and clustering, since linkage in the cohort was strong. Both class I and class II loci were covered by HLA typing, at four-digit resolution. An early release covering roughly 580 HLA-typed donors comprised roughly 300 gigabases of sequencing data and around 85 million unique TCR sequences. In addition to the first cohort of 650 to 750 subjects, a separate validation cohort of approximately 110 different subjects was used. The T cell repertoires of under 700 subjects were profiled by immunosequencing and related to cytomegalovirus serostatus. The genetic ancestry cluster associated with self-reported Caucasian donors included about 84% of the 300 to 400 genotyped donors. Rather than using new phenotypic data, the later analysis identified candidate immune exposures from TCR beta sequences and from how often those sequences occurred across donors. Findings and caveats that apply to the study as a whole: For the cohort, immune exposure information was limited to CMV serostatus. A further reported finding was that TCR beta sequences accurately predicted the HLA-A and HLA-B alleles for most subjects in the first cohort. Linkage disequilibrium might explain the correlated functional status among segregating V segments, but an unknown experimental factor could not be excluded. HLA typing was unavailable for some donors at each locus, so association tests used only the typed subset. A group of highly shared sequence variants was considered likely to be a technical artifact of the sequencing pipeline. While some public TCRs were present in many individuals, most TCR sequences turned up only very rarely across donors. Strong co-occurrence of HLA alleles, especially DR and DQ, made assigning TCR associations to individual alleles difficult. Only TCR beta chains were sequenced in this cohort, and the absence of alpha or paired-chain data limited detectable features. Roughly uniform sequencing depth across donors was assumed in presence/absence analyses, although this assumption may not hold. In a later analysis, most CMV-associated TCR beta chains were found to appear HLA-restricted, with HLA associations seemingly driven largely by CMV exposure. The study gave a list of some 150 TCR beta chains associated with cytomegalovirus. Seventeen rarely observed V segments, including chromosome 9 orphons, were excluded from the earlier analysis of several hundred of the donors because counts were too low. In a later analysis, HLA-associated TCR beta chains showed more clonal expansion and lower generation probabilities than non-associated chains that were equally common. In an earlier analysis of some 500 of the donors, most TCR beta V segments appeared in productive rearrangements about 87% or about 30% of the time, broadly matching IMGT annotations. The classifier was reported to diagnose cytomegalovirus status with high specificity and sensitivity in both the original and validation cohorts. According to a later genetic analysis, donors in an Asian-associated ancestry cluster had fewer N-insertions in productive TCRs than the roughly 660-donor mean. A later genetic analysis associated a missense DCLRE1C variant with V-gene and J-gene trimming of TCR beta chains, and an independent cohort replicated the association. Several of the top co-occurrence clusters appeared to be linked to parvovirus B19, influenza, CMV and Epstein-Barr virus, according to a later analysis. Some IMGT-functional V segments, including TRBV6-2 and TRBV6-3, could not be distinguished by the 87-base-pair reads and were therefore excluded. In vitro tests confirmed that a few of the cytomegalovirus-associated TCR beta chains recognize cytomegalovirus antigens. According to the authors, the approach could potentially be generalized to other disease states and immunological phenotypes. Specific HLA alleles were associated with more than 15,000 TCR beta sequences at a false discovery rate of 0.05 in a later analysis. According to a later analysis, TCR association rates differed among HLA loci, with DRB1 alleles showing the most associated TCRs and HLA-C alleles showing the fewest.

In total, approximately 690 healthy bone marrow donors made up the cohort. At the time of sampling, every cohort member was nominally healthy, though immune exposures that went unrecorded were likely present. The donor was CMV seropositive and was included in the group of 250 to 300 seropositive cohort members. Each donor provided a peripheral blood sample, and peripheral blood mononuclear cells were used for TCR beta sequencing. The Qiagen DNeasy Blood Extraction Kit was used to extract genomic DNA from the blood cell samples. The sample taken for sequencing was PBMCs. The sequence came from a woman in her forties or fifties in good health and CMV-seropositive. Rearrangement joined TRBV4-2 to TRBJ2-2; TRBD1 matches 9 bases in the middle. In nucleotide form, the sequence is TGTGCCAGCAGCCAAGCCGGACAGGGGAGCACCGGGGAGCTGTTTTTT. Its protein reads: CASSQAGQGSTGELFF.